Listed below are T cell receptor beta chains from one sample, sequenced in a study of OX40 agonist ivuxolimab in advanced cancers. The repertoire was sequenced with immunoSEQ multiplex PCR; TCRdb's copy has only in-frame clones and lacks some. Of about 62,000 clones listed, 79% are singletons. The specimen was CD4+ or CD8+ T cells sorted from blood, collected in a trial of the OX40 agonist ivuxolimab. Receptor source: an adult with an advanced solid tumor such as melanoma, head and neck, liver or kidney cancer. Each CDR3 is given with its conserved first and last residue. Each record gives: D gene, CDR3 length, V gene, clone size, J gene, CDR3 DNA, CDR3 protein. A D gene is named only where the DNA matches it firmly. Expanded clones get a size class; other rows say once, few or many, or leave the size out.

d_call: TRBD1
cdr3_length: 16
v_call: TRBV28
clone_size: -
j_call: TRBJ1-5
cdr3_nt: TGTGCCATCAAAACAGGGGGCCTAGGTTTGTACCAGCCCCAGCATTTT
cdr3_aa: CAIKTGGLGLYQPQHF

d_call: -
cdr3_length: 13
v_call: TRBV12-5
clone_size: few
j_call: TRBJ1-1
cdr3_nt: TGTGCTAGTGGTTTGGTACCGGGGCTTGAAGCTTTCTTT
cdr3_aa: CASGLVPGLEAFF

d_call: -
cdr3_length: 19
v_call: TRBV6-1
clone_size: -
j_call: TRBJ1-2
cdr3_nt: TGTGCCAGCAGTGAAATGTCTGTATTTGAGGCAGCCTGGAGCTATGGCTACACCTTC
cdr3_aa: CASSEMSVFEAAWSYGYTF

d_call: TRBD1
cdr3_length: 15
v_call: TRBV6-6
clone_size: -
j_call: TRBJ1-2
cdr3_nt: TGTGCCAGCAGTTACGGGACAGGGGGTATCTATGGCTACACCTTC
cdr3_aa: CASSYGTGGIYGYTF

d_call: TRBD2
cdr3_length: 16
v_call: TRBV19
clone_size: -
j_call: TRBJ2-7
cdr3_nt: TGTGCCAGTAGGGGAACCAGGACTAGCGGAACCTACGAGCAGTACTTC
cdr3_aa: CASRGTRTSGTYEQYF

d_call: TRBD2
cdr3_length: 16
v_call: TRBV28
clone_size: -
j_call: TRBJ2-7
cdr3_nt: TGTGCCAGCAGTTTAGAGGGTCGGGGCGGGAGTTACGAGCAGTACTTC
cdr3_aa: CASSLEGRGGSYEQYF

d_call: TRBD2
cdr3_length: 14
v_call: TRBV29-1
clone_size: -
j_call: TRBJ2-7
cdr3_nt: TGCAGCGTTGAATGGCGGGAGTCCGGCTACGAGCAGTACTTC
cdr3_aa: CSVEWRESGYEQYF

d_call: -
cdr3_length: 12
v_call: TRBV28
clone_size: -
j_call: TRBJ2-3
cdr3_nt: TGTGCCAGCAGTCCCCCGACGGATACGCAGTATTTT
cdr3_aa: CASSPPTDTQYF

d_call: -
cdr3_length: 13
v_call: TRBV5-4
clone_size: -
j_call: TRBJ1-1
cdr3_nt: TGTGCCAGCAGCTTGTTTCTTAACACTGAAGCTTTCTTT
cdr3_aa: CASSLFLNTEAFF

d_call: -
cdr3_length: 13
v_call: TRBV7-6
clone_size: few
j_call: TRBJ2-7
cdr3_nt: TGTGCCAGCAGCAGAACTAACTCCTACGAGCAGTACTTC
cdr3_aa: CASSRTNSYEQYF

d_call: -
cdr3_length: 15
v_call: TRBV6-1
clone_size: -
j_call: TRBJ1-2
cdr3_nt: TGTGCCAGCAGTGAAGGTCTTCCTACTAACTATGGCTACACCTTC
cdr3_aa: CASSEGLPTNYGYTF

d_call: -
cdr3_length: 14
v_call: TRBV6-5
clone_size: -
j_call: TRBJ1-3
cdr3_nt: TGTGCCAGCAGCCCCGGGAGCTCTGGAAACACCATATATTTT
cdr3_aa: CASSPGSSGNTIYF

d_call: -
cdr3_length: 14
v_call: TRBV7-8
clone_size: -
j_call: TRBJ2-1
cdr3_nt: TGTGCCAGCAGCTTAGTACTGGAATACAATGAGCAGTTCTTC
cdr3_aa: CASSLVLEYNEQFF

d_call: -
cdr3_length: 15
v_call: TRBV5-1
clone_size: -
j_call: TRBJ2-7
cdr3_nt: TGCGCCAGCAGCTTTTTAGCCGCCCCTCAATACGAGCAGTACTTC
cdr3_aa: CASSFLAAPQYEQYF

d_call: -
cdr3_length: 12
v_call: TRBV25-1
clone_size: -
j_call: TRBJ1-1
cdr3_nt: TGTGCCAGCAGTGAAGGGAGAACTGAAGCTTTCTTT
cdr3_aa: CASSEGRTEAFF

d_call: -
cdr3_length: 12
v_call: TRBV28
clone_size: -
j_call: TRBJ2-2
cdr3_nt: TGTGCCAGCAGTTCCCGCACCGGGGAGCTGTTTTTT
cdr3_aa: CASSSRTGELFF

d_call: -
cdr3_length: 13
v_call: TRBV14
clone_size: -
j_call: TRBJ2-7
cdr3_nt: TGTGCCAGCAGCCGCACCCCCGGTTACGAGCAGTACTTC
cdr3_aa: CASSRTPGYEQYF

d_call: -
cdr3_length: 13
v_call: TRBV11-2
clone_size: medium-sized
j_call: TRBJ1-1
cdr3_nt: TGTGCCAGCAGCGAAGTGGTTGGAACTGAAGCTTTCTTT
cdr3_aa: CASSEVVGTEAFF

d_call: -
cdr3_length: 11
v_call: TRBV7-9
clone_size: -
j_call: TRBJ1-1
cdr3_nt: TGTGCCAGCAGCTTAATGGGTGAAGCTTTCTTT
cdr3_aa: CASSLMGEAFF

d_call: -
cdr3_length: 13
v_call: TRBV7-2
clone_size: once
j_call: TRBJ1-1
cdr3_nt: TGTGCCAGCAGCTTAGTCGGCAACACTGAAGCTTTCTTT
cdr3_aa: CASSLVGNTEAFF

d_call: TRBD1
cdr3_length: 16
v_call: TRBV7-2
clone_size: -
j_call: TRBJ1-5
cdr3_nt: TGTGCCAGCAGCTCGCGGACAGGGGGCGGCAATCAGCCCCAGCATTTT
cdr3_aa: CASSSRTGGGNQPQHF

d_call: TRBD2
cdr3_length: 15
v_call: TRBV7-2
clone_size: -
j_call: TRBJ2-1
cdr3_nt: TGTGCCAGCAGCCAGACTAGCGGGAGTTTCAATGAGCAGTTCTTC
cdr3_aa: CASSQTSGSFNEQFF

d_call: TRBD2
cdr3_length: 15
v_call: TRBV5-4
clone_size: few
j_call: TRBJ2-1
cdr3_nt: TGTGCCAGCAGCTCGACTAGCTACTCCTACAATGAGCAGTTCTTC
cdr3_aa: CASSSTSYSYNEQFF

d_call: -
cdr3_length: 13
v_call: TRBV7-2
clone_size: -
j_call: TRBJ2-3
cdr3_nt: TGTGCCAGCAGTTCGTCCGGGGCAGATACGCAGTATTTT
cdr3_aa: CASSSSGADTQYF

d_call: TRBD1
cdr3_length: 15
v_call: TRBV7-7
clone_size: few
j_call: TRBJ2-3
cdr3_nt: TGTGCTAGCAGCTCGGGACAGGGTTATTCAGATACGCAGTATTTT
cdr3_aa: CASSSGQGYSDTQYF

d_call: -
cdr3_length: 12
v_call: TRBV19
clone_size: -
j_call: TRBJ2-5
cdr3_nt: TGTGCCAGTAGTGCAGTCCGGGGGACCCAGTACTTC
cdr3_aa: CASSAVRGTQYF

d_call: -
cdr3_length: 17
v_call: TRBV4-1
clone_size: -
j_call: TRBJ1-5
cdr3_nt: TGCGCCAGCAGCCAAGATAAGGGGCTCGGGAGCAATCAGCCCCAGCATTTT
cdr3_aa: CASSQDKGLGSNQPQHF

d_call: -
cdr3_length: 15
v_call: TRBV6-5
clone_size: -
j_call: TRBJ2-2
cdr3_nt: TGTGCCAGCAGGAGGGACGGATCGAACACCGGGGAGCTGTTTTTT
cdr3_aa: CASRRDGSNTGELFF

d_call: -
cdr3_length: 16
v_call: TRBV4-3
clone_size: few
j_call: TRBJ2-4
cdr3_nt: TGCGCCAGCAGCCAAGGGGGGCAGGGGGGAAGAAACATTCAGTACTTC
cdr3_aa: CASSQGGQGGRNIQYF

d_call: TRBD2
cdr3_length: 12
v_call: TRBV29-1
clone_size: -
j_call: TRBJ2-5
cdr3_nt: TGCAGCGTGCGGGGGGTCCAAGAGACCCAGTACTTC
cdr3_aa: CSVRGVQETQYF

d_call: -
cdr3_length: 17
v_call: TRBV29-1
clone_size: -
j_call: TRBJ2-1
cdr3_nt: TGCAGCGTTGTACGTTACGCAGGGTTAAGCTCCTACAATGAGCAGTTCTTC
cdr3_aa: CSVVRYAGLSSYNEQFF